Listed here are 8 T cell receptor beta chains from one sample, sequenced in a study of blood T cell repertoires in COVID-19 (TCRdb year 2020). Library creation used the immunoSEQ multiplex PCR assay. The table comes from immuneACCESS by way of TCRdb, which keeps in-frame sequences with V and J called. Part of the clones is missing from these tables; in studies checked, under half for an unresolved V gene and the rest for unknown reasons. The sample has about 99,000 clones on record, around 90% of them singletons. The top ten hold 4.5% to 5.5% of the sample. The specimen sequenced was peripheral blood. The receptors were gathered from a human donor in a cohort sampled during active COVID-19.

The chain carries TRBV28 and TRBJ2-1; TRBD2 agrees at 8 bases. The length of the CDR3 is 14 residues. Looked up from germline, CDR1 is MDHEN and CDR2 is SYDVKM. V shed 3 bases, J shed 8 bases, and the junction held 6 bases outside the gene matches. As DNA, the CDR3 is TGTGCCAGCAGTTTTACTAGCGGAGGGGATGAGCAGTTCTTC. This translates into CASSFTSGGDEQFF.

The genes are TRBV5-1 and TRBJ2-1; 10 bases match TRBD1. Trimming removed 4 bases from V and 3 bases from J; junction bases left unmatched: 4. Germline V CDR1 and CDR2: SGHRS, YFSETQ. The CDR3 spans 15 residues. CDR3 sequence: CASSKGDRGYNEQFF. Here the CDR3 DNA reads TGCGCCAGCAGCAAGGGGGACAGGGGCTACAATGAGCAGTTCTTC.

The rearrangement joins TRBV14 to TRBJ1-1; 11 bases align to TRBD1. V dropped 4 bases and J dropped 4; count of bases not matched to a gene: 5. CDR1 and CDR2 (germline): SGHDN, FVKESK. The CDR3 is made up of 15 amino acids. CDR3 sequence (DNA): TGTGCCAGCAGCCGAGGACAGGGGGCCGGCACTGAAGCTTTCTTT. Amino acids: CASSRGQGAGTEAFF.

This chain links TRBV5-5 with TRBJ2-2, with D unclear. V gave up 0 bases and J gave up 6 bases, with 9 bases separating them. This CDR3 spans 14 amino acids. Germline V gene lookup returns CDR1 SGHKS and CDR2 YYEKEE (reference sequence). The CDR3 spells CASSLVPAAGELFF. CDR3 bases: TGTGCCAGCAGCTTGGTGCCCGCAGCCGGGGAGCTGTTTTTT.

The chain carries TRBV5-5 and TRBJ1-5; 7 bases line up with TRBD1. The CDR3 is 15 amino acids. CDR1 and CDR2 from the germline V gene are SGHKS and YYEKEE (reference sequence). The V gene end was trimmed by 0 bases and the J gene end by 4 bases; junction bases not matched to a gene: 4. CDR3 nucleotide sequence: TGTGCCAGCAGCTTGGACAGGGGCTGGAATCAGCCCCAGCATTTT. This codes for CASSLDRGWNQPQHF. The entire variable domain, with the rest obtained from reference TRBV5-5 and TRBJ1-5, is as follows: DAGVTQSPTHLIKTRGQQVTLRCSPISGHKSVSWYQQVLGQGPQFIFQYYEKEERGRGNFPDRFSARQFPNYSSELNVNALLLGDSALYLCASSLDRGWNQPQHFGDGTRLSIL.

The rearrangement uses TRBV3-1 (or the pseudogene TRBV3-2) and TRBJ1-1; 11 bases are shared with TRBD1. Germline V CDR1 and CDR2: LGHDT, YNNKEL (reference sequence). This CDR3 spans 17 amino acids. The V gene end was trimmed by 4 bases and the J gene end by 1 base; junction bases not matched to a gene: 8. As DNA, the CDR3 is TGTGCCAGCAGCCCTATTCGGACAGGGGGCGCGAACACTGAAGCTTTCTTT. This translates into CASSPIRTGGANTEAFF.

The chain links TRBV9 to TRBJ2-1, with TRBD2 identical over 7 bases. Germline trimming cut 4 bases from V and 7 bases from J; bases unmatched to any gene: 11. CDR1 SGDLS and CDR2 YYNGEE come from the germline V gene. CDR3 length equals 15 residues. This CDR3 reads CASSSIAGPGNEQFF. The CDR3, as DNA: TGTGCCAGCAGCTCCATAGCGGGCCCAGGGAATGAGCAGTTCTTC.

This clone was seen more than once but under ten times. J is TRBJ2-7 and V is TRBV5-6; TRBD2 matches at 12 bases. The CDR3 consists of 16 residues. Germline V gives CDR1 SGHDT, CDR2 YYEEEE. V dropped 2 bases and J dropped 6; count of bases not matched to a gene: 9. CDR3 sequence reads: CASSFPGLAGVGEQYF. CDR3 nucleotides: TGTGCCAGCAGCTTTCCGGGACTAGCGGGCGTAGGCGAGCAGTACTTC. Variable domain in full (rest from reference TRBV5-6 and TRBJ2-7): DAGVTQSPTHLIKTRGQQVTLRCSPKSGHDTVSWYQQALGQGPQFIFQYYEEEERQRGNFPDRFSGHQFPNYSSELNVNALLLGDSALYLCASSFPGLAGVGEQYFGPGTRLTVT.